One sample yielded the 30 T cell receptor beta chains listed below, sequenced in a study of T cells after yellow fever vaccination (dated by TCRdb to the late 2010s). The treatment or condition label on this specimen signifies: live attenuated yellow fever vaccine strain. The library was built by means of 5' RACE. The instrument given in TCRdb is Illumina NovaSeq 6000. The public reads were reanalyzed by TCRdb: fastp trimming at Q25, MiXCR alignment, in-frame beta chains only. Every CDR3 protein is listed once, alongside the most common genes and DNA of its rows. For this sample there are over 300,000 distinct CDR3 sequences; over 4% appear just once. The top ten clonotypes cover 20% to 25% of the sample. The starting material was PBMCs, obtained 5 days after the yellow fever booster vaccination. All receptors come from a man between 18 and 35 years old who received the YFV17D yellow fever vaccine.

This clonotype came up a few times. This rearrangement joins TRBV7-3 to TRBJ2-2, with D perhaps TRBD2 (6 bases). The CDR3 length is 12 residues. Germline CDR1 is SGHTA and CDR2 is FQGTGA. Between the trimmed V and J ends, which lost 5 bases and 10 bases, there was a span of 11 bases. The CDR3 region has the DNA TGTGCCAGCAGCCCCACGGGGGTGGAGCTGTTTTTT. Protein product: CASSPTGVELFF.

The V and J genes are TRBV30 and TRBJ2-3, with D maybe TRBD1 (6 bases). Per germline, CDR1 GTSNPN and CDR2 SVGIG (reference sequence). Trimming stripped 4 bases from V and 3 bases from J, with 11 bases between. The CDR3 is made up of 13 amino acids. CDR3 region: CAWKLGGTDTQYF. In DNA, the CDR3 is TGTGCCTGGAAACTAGGGGGAACAGATACGCAGTATTTT.

There are many counts of this clonotype. This chain joins TRBV20-1 and TRBJ1-2, with TRBD1 as a possible D gene (5 bases). The germline gives CDR1 DFQATT, CDR2 SNEGSKA (reference sequence). Trimming shortened V by 2 bases and J by 4 bases, and 20 bases separated the two germline ends. CDR3 size: 16 residues. Here the CDR3 DNA reads TGCAGTGCTAGACCGAAGGGACTCCATCTACTCTATGGCTACACCTTC. Translating it yields CSARPKGLHLLYGYTF.

This clonotype was seen ten or more times. This chain links TRBV7-2 with TRBJ2-3; the D is unclear. Trimming took 3 bases from V and 0 from J, leaving 4 bases between them. Germline assignment: CDR1 SGHTA and CDR2 FQGNSA. The CDR3 contains 13 residues. CDR3 loop: CASSFGSTDTQYF. The CDR3 coding sequence is TGTGCCAGCAGCTTCGGGAGCACAGATACGCAGTATTTT. Based on the CDR3 plus reference TRBV7-2 and TRBJ2-3, the full variable domain is GAGVSQSPSNKVTEKGKDVELRCDPISGHTALYWYRQSLGQGLEFLIYFQGNSAPDKSGLPSDRFSAERTGGSVSTLTIQRTQQEDSAVYLCASSFGSTDTQYFGPGTRLTVL.

This clonotype was detected many times. This sequence joins TRBV11-2 and TRBJ2-1, with D perhaps matching TRBD2 (6 bases). Trimming pared 6 bases from V and 7 bases from J, leaving 19 bases between. This CDR3 region has 15 residues. CDR1 and CDR2 (germline): SGHAT, FQNNGV. The CDR3 spells CASSPRVGTQNEQFF. In DNA form, the CDR3 reads TGTGCCAGCAGTCCGAGGGTAGGGACTCAGAATGAGCAGTTCTTC.

This rearrangement joins TRBV7-9 to TRBJ2-3, with D tentatively TRBD1 or TRBD2 (5 bases each). Per the germline V gene, CDR1 is SEHNR and CDR2 is FQNEAQ (reference sequence). V gave up 1 base and J gave up 1 base, with 27 bases separating them. CDR3 length equals 21 residues. CDR3 in DNA: TGTGCCAGCAGCTTAGGGGTTTTTACAAGTTCCGGGACGCTCGGCACAGATACGCAGTATTTT. Encoded protein: CASSLGVFTSSGTLGTDTQYF.

This clonotype was detected only a few times. The J gene is TRBJ2-1, the V gene TRBV6-5, with a possible D match to TRBD1 (5 bases). CDR3 length equals 14 residues. Germline assignment: CDR1 MNHEY and CDR2 SVGAGI. Between the trimmed V and J ends, which lost 3 bases and 5 bases, there was a span of 11 bases. CDR3: CASSYVQGDNEQFF. CDR3 bases: TGTGCCAGCAGTTATGTTCAGGGCGACAATGAGCAGTTCTTC.

The table lists this clonotype with many counts. The chain links TRBV7-9 to TRBJ1-2; no reliable D call. Trimming took 1 base from V and 5 from J, leaving 11 bases between them. Germline V gene lookup returns CDR1 SEHNR and CDR2 FQNEAQ (reference sequence). This CDR3 contains 14 residues. The CDR3 loop is CASSLVFGDYGYTF. The CDR3, as DNA: TGTGCCAGCAGCTTAGTATTCGGGGATTATGGCTACACCTTC. The complete variable domain, with remaining parts taken from reference TRBV7-9 and TRBJ1-2, reads DTGVSQNPRHKITKRGQNVTFRCDPISEHNRLYWYRQTLGQGPEFLTYFQNEAQLEKSRLLSDRFSAERPKGSFSTLEIQRTEQGDSAMYLCASSLVFGDYGYTFGSGTRLTVV.

This clonotype was picked up a small number of times. This rearrangement joins TRBV10-3 to TRBJ2-2; TRBD1 matches 11 bases. This CDR3 contains 18 residues. Losses at the gene ends were 0 bases for V and 6 bases for J; bases not matched to a gene: 9. CDR1 and CDR2 from the germline V gene are ENHRY and SYGVKD. CDR3 protein: CAISESYPGQGASGELFF. DNA of the CDR3: TGTGCCATCAGTGAGTCCTACCCAGGACAGGGGGCCTCCGGGGAGCTGTTTTTT.

The chain combines TRBV5-5 with TRBJ2-7; a weak D match, TRBD1 (6 bases). V dropped 2 bases and J dropped 5 bases, with 11 bases sitting between them. This CDR3 has 13 residues. The germline gives CDR1 SGHKS, CDR2 YYEKEE (reference sequence). The CDR3, as DNA: TGTGCCAGCAGCTTTTTGAACAGGGACGAGCAGTACTTC. This codes for CASSFLNRDEQYF.

This rearrangement joins TRBV18 to TRBJ1-1; TRBD1 agrees at 7 bases. The V gene's germline CDR1 is KGHSH and CDR2 LQKENI. Germline trimming cut 3 bases from V and 2 bases from J; bases unmatched to any gene: 9. The CDR3 extends over 16 amino acids. CDR3 bases: TGTGCCAGCTCACCGACCGGACAGGTTCTTAACACTGAAGCTTTCTTT. It specifies CASSPTGQVLNTEAFF.

CDR3 loop: CASSMGSGGVTFF. CDR3 DNA: TGTGCCAGCAGCATGGGGTCGGGGGGTGTAACTTTCTTT. This chain uses TRBV7-2 with TRBJ1-1, with D tentatively TRBD1 (5 bases). This CDR3 has 13 amino acids. The germline V and J ends were trimmed by 5 bases and 12 bases, with 19 bases remaining between them. The germline V gene encodes CDR1 SGHTA and CDR2 FQGNSA.

This clonotype was recorded a few times. The J gene is TRBJ1-2, the V gene TRBV27; 8 bases are a match to TRBD1. Trimming removed 6 bases from V and 8 bases from J; junction bases left unmatched: 8. This CDR3 spans 13 amino acids. CDR1 is MNHEY and CDR2 is SMNVEV in the germline V gene (reference sequence). The DNA for the CDR3 is TGTGCCAGCAGGCTGGGACAGGTGGGGGGCTACACCTTC. This translates into CASRLGQVGGYTF.

The table lists this clonotype with a few counts. The chain has TRBV6-5 and TRBJ1-2, with D tentatively TRBD1 (5 bases). Germline V CDR1 and CDR2: MNHEY, SVGAGI. This CDR3 contains 16 residues. The ends were cut back, 2 bases at V and 2 bases at J, with 15 bases in the middle. The DNA for the CDR3 is TGTGCCAGCAGTTACGGGACTCTTTCCCTAAACTATGGCTACACCTTC. The encoded protein is CASSYGTLSLNYGYTF.

This clonotype was detected a few times. V gene TRBV14 combines with J gene TRBJ2-3; no clear D. From germline, CDR1 is SGHDN and CDR2 FVKESK. Trimming left V 4 bases short and J 8 bases short, with 7 bases between. The CDR3 is 11 amino acids. The CDR3 sequence: CASSLARTQYF. The CDR3 DNA reads as TGTGCCAGCAGCCTGGCCCGTACGCAGTATTTT.

The rearrangement joins TRBV12-5 to TRBJ1-2; no clear D gene. In germline, CDR1 is LGHNT, CDR2 FRNRAP. Trimming shortened V by 5 bases and J by 13 bases, and 17 bases separated the two germline ends. CDR3 length equals 12 residues. The CDR3 loop reads CASGLLAGVVTF. For the CDR3, the DNA is TGTGCTAGTGGTCTCCTTGCCGGGGTCGTCACCTTC.

The V and J genes are TRBV3-1 and TRBJ2-7; D remains unclear. Germline CDR1 is LGHDT and CDR2 is YNNKEL (reference sequence). CDR3 length equals 14 residues. V was clipped by 5 bases and J by 2 bases, with 13 bases between them. In nucleotides, the CDR3 is TGTGCCAGCAGCTCTCGGACCCGCACCTACGAGCAGTACTTC. Its protein is CASSSRTRTYEQYF.

The genes are TRBV7-9 and TRBJ2-3; 8 positions match TRBD1. With 5 bases clipped from V and 2 bases from J, the junction kept 6 bases outside the gene matches. There are 15 residues in the CDR3. Germline CDR1 and CDR2: SEHNR and FQNEAQ (reference sequence). CDR3 coding DNA: TGTGCCAGCAGCCACGGGACAGGTTACACAGATACGCAGTATTTT. It specifies CASSHGTGYTDTQYF.

This clonotype occurred many times. The chain recombines TRBV7-2 with TRBJ2-3; the match to TRBD2 covers 9 bases. The V gene end was trimmed by 7 bases and the J gene end by 7 bases; junction bases not matched to a gene: 6. CDR3 length: 13 amino acids. The V gene's germline CDR1 is SGHTA and CDR2 FQGNSA. CDR3 region: CASTAGLAYTQYF. CDR3 in DNA: TGTGCCAGCACCGCTGGACTAGCGTATACGCAGTATTTT.

This clonotype was counted only a few times. The chain combines TRBV7-2 with TRBJ2-1, with 8 bases identical to TRBD2. The V segment lost 3 bases and the J segment 10 bases; nucleotides outside the gene matches: 20. CDR1 is SGHTA and CDR2 is FQGNSA in the germline V gene. The CDR3 is 18 amino acids. The CDR3 loop reads CASSFLSRTSLFVAEQFF. CDR3 coding DNA: TGTGCCAGCAGCTTTTTGTCGAGGACTAGCCTCTTTGTGGCAGAGCAGTTCTTC.

This clonotype was observed at least ten times. The CDR3 protein is CASSQDTVDTQYF. The CDR3 DNA reads TGCGCCAGCAGCCAAGACACGGTAGATACGCAGTATTTT. The rearrangement uses TRBV4-3 and TRBJ2-3; no definite D call. The V gene's germline CDR1 is LGHNA and CDR2 YSLEER. Trimming removed 0 bases at V and 5 bases at J, with 6 bases between. The CDR3 runs 13 residues.

In its sample, this clonotype was seen a few times. The chain uses TRBV6-2 or TRBV6-3 and TRBJ2-5, with 8 positions matching TRBD2. The V gene's germline CDR1 is MNHEY and CDR2 SVGEGT. Trimming removed 4 bases from V and 5 bases from J; junction bases left unmatched: 6. The CDR3 covers 14 residues. CDR3 DNA sequence: TGTGCCAGCAGTTCGACTAGCGCGGAGGAGACCCAGTACTTC. Its translation: CASSSTSAEETQYF.

The chain recombines TRBV5-8 with TRBJ1-1; TRBD1 might be the D (5 bases). The CDR3 is made up of 12 amino acids. CDR1 and CDR2 (germline): SGHTS, YDEGEE. The V gene lost 0 bases and the J gene lost 10 bases, with 10 bases spanning the gap. The CDR3 region is CASSLVRATAFF. The CDR3 DNA follows: TGTGCCAGCAGCTTGGTCAGGGCGACAGCTTTCTTT.

This clonotype was detected ten times or more. The V and J genes are TRBV5-1 and TRBJ2-3; D is unresolved. Trimming shortened V by 4 bases and J by 4 bases, and 13 bases separated the two germline ends. This CDR3 has 14 residues. Germline CDR1 SGHRS, CDR2 YFSETQ. The CDR3 DNA reads as TGCGCCAGCAGCAGAGGCGTTGCCTCAGATACGCAGTATTTT. It encodes CASSRGVASDTQYF.

This clonotype was picked up many times. CDR3 protein: CATAPYGGITGELFF. Written as DNA, the CDR3 is TGTGCCACCGCGCCCTACGGGGGGATCACCGGGGAGCTGTTTTTT. The chain couples TRBV24-1 to TRBJ2-2; TRBD2 matches 7 bases. In germline, CDR1 is KGHDR, CDR2 SFDVKD. This CDR3 spans 15 amino acids. V was clipped by 9 bases and J by 4 bases; unmatched bases: 10.

The J gene is TRBJ1-4, the V gene TRBV4-1; tentative D call: TRBD1 (6 bases). V was pared by 0 bases and J by 3 bases, with 11 bases between. Germline V CDR1 and CDR2: MGHRA, YSYEKL. The CDR3 has 16 amino acids. The chain's CDR3 is CASSQDWGLANEKLFF. Here the CDR3 DNA reads TGCGCCAGCAGCCAAGATTGGGGGCTGGCTAATGAAAAACTGTTTTTT.

This clonotype appeared a few times. This chain uses TRBV7-2 with TRBJ1-2; D call uncertain. Trimming removed 2 bases at V and 8 bases at J, with 15 bases between. Germline CDR1 is SGHTA and CDR2 is FQGNSA. CDR3 length: 14 residues. The CDR3 DNA reads as TGTGCCAGCAGCTTAATGACTAGTCCAGGCGGCTACACCTTC. Its protein product is CASSLMTSPGGYTF.

This clonotype was observed a handful of times. CDR3 coding DNA: TGTGCCAGCAGCCAAGGAGAATGGCGGGGGGAAGAGACCCAGTACTTC. Its translation is CASSQGEWRGEETQYF. The chain combines TRBV14 with TRBJ2-5; the match to TRBD2 covers 8 bases. Unmatched junction bases numbered 7, after V lost 1 base and J lost 3 bases. Germline CDR1 is SGHDN and CDR2 is FVKESK. The CDR3 consists of 16 residues.

This clonotype was counted ten times or more. V and J are TRBV6-2 or TRBV6-3 and TRBJ1-5, with TRBD1 matching over 10 bases. The germline CDR1 and CDR2 sequences are MNHEY and SVGEGT. The CDR3 extends over 16 amino acids. V dropped 4 bases and J dropped 2; count of bases not matched to a gene: 5. The CDR3 sequence is CASSLRQGARNQPQHF. The CDR3 DNA reads TGTGCCAGCAGTTTACGACAGGGGGCACGCAATCAGCCCCAGCATTTT.

This clonotype occurred a few times. The chain recombines TRBV12-3 or TRBV12-4 with TRBJ1-5; D is perhaps TRBD1 (6 bases). This CDR3 comprises 16 residues. V gave up 5 bases and J gave up 0 bases, with 14 bases separating them. Written as DNA, the CDR3 is TGTGCCAGCAGTGACGACAGGTTTGGTAGCAATCAGCCCCAGCATTTT. This encodes CASSDDRFGSNQPQHF.